Sequencing of this TCR beta chain was carried out in a study of tumor-infiltrating lymphocytes in primary liver carcinoma. A remark on this clonotype: A read error may be the cause here, since a much bigger clone is one base away.

Priming with a constant-region primer yielded TCR beta cDNA from roughly 490 ng total RNA. Slightly modified ARM-PCR, run as three nested multiplex PCR rounds, produced the TCR beta libraries. TRBV1-TRBV30 forward primers paired with a C-beta reverse primer were used in the first two PCR rounds, which ran 9 to 10 cycles each. MiXCR, run by TCRdb on the multiplex PCR reads, gives a single entry per CDR3 protein. The sample has a few hundred thousand distinct CDR3 sequences; 58% are singletons. The CDR3 consists of 15 residues. The authors took blood RNA from unsorted whole blood and also extracted germline DNA. Patients had chronic HBV infection and were treatment-naive.

The sequenced sample consisted of peripheral blood. The gene calls are TRBV12-3 or TRBV12-4 and TRBJ2-5; D might be TRBD1 (5 bases). The receptor's source is a woman in her twenties or thirties with primary liver carcinoma and hepatitis B virus infection. CDR3 sequence reads: CANSFGVGVQETQYF. CDR3 nucleotide sequence: TGTGCCAACAGTTTTGGGGTAGGGGTCCAAGAGACCCAGTACTTC.